What follows is one T cell receptor beta chain and its context. The sample comes from a study of blood T cells in healthy people across ages. A second PCR, run for roughly 6 to 11 cycles, used a sample-barcoded 5' primer plus a J-beta primer mix. MiXCR was run by TCRdb on the 5' RACE reads, yielding one entry per CDR3 protein. The top ten hold 10% to 15% of the sample, which has approximately 880,000 distinct CDR3 sequences, approximately 49% seen once. The V gene's germline CDR1 is SGHAT and CDR2 FQDESV (reference sequence). This CDR3 has 19 amino acids. The ends lost 5 bases at V and 2 bases at J; junction bases unmatched: 15.

The receptor was derived from a man aged 30 to 45 in good health. The specimen was blood. This chain links TRBV11-1 with TRBJ2-1, with TRBD1 matching 10 bases. Here the CDR3 DNA reads TGTGCCAGCAGCGAAACTAGGGGGGGACAGGGGACACCCTACAATGAGCAGTTCTTC. This codes for CASSETRGGQGTPYNEQFF.